These 23 T cell receptor beta chains share one sample of origin, sequenced in a study of post-analysis software for immune sequencing data. TCR beta libraries were prepared from cDNA with unique molecular identifiers. TCRdb fed the PCR reads into MiXCR, producing one record per CDR3 protein. Counted here are about 160,000 distinct CDR3 sequences, about 37% occurring once; the ten biggest clones make up 28%. Sequenced material: blood, taken after autologous hematopoietic stem cell transplantation. The receptors originated from a girl between 10 and 17 years old with multiple sclerosis.

The chain combines TRBV20-1 with TRBJ2-3, with D unresolved. Germline-derived CDR1 and CDR2 are DFQATT and SNEGSKA (reference sequence). CDR3 length: 10 residues. V was trimmed by 3 bases and J by 4 bases, leaving 2 bases between them. CDR3 DNA: TGCAGTGCTAGCCCAGATACGCAGTATTTT. Amino acids: CSASPDTQYF.

In its sample, this clonotype was seen a few times. The V and J genes are TRBV6-5 and TRBJ2-5; D is perhaps TRBD1 (6 bases). The CDR3 extends over 14 amino acids. V was trimmed by 2 bases and J by 5 bases, leaving 12 bases between them. Germline V gene data show CDR1 as MNHEY and CDR2 as SVGAGI. The CDR3 bases are TGTGCCAGCAGTTACCACAGGGCCAGGGAGACCCAGTACTTC. Its protein product is CASSYHRARETQYF.

The chain employs TRBV7-6 and TRBJ2-7; 12 bases match TRBD2. V was pared by 4 bases and J by 2 bases, with 12 bases of the junction left unmatched. This CDR3 region has 18 residues. Germline V gene data show CDR1 as SGHVS and CDR2 as FNYEAQ. CDR3 coding DNA: TGTGCCAGCAGCTCGGTGGGACTAGCGGGTTCACTCGCCTACGAGCAGTACTTC. Its protein is CASSSVGLAGSLAYEQYF.

The rearrangement uses TRBV6-6 and TRBJ2-7; 8 bases match TRBD2. The J call may be wrong; the DNA end is better matched by TRBJ2-5. From germline, CDR1 is MNHNY and CDR2 SVGAGI (reference sequence). The CDR3 runs to 14 residues. CDR3 region: CASTQTSETGTQYF. CDR3 sequence (DNA): TGTGCCAGCACCCAGACTAGCGAGACCGGGACCCAGTACTTC.

The V call is TRBV6-2 or TRBV6-3, the J call TRBJ1-2, with 10 bases that match TRBD1. The J segment lost 7 bases and the V segment lost 7 bases, leaving 12 bases of the junction unmatched. This CDR3 comprises 15 residues. Germline V gene data show CDR1 as MNHEY and CDR2 as SVGEGT. The CDR3 protein is CASKIALGTGVGYTF. The CDR3 DNA follows: TGTGCCAGCAAAATAGCCCTCGGGACAGGGGTTGGCTACACCTTC.

The chain links TRBV4-1 to TRBJ2-7; D could derive from TRBD1 or TRBD2 (5 bases each). V was cut by 0 bases and J by 6 bases, with 12 bases left in between. The length of the CDR3 is 14 residues. Germline V lookup: CDR1 MGHRA, CDR2 YSYEKL. CDR3 region: CASSQDPGASEQYF. The CDR3 DNA follows: TGCGCCAGCAGCCAAGATCCCGGGGCTAGCGAGCAGTACTTC.

This clonotype appeared a single time. The genes are TRBV27 and TRBJ2-5; 7 positions agree with TRBD2. Near its end, the DNA agrees better with TRBJ2-7, so the J call may be wrong. Germline V gene lookup returns CDR1 MNHEY and CDR2 SMNVEV (reference sequence). This CDR3 contains 15 residues. CDR3 residues: CASRGGGPRPYEQYF. The CDR3 DNA is TGTGCCAGCAGGGGGGGGGGACCCCGTCCCTACGAGCAGTACTTC.

This clonotype has only a few counts. The chain recombines TRBV12-3 or TRBV12-4 with TRBJ2-1; D uncertain. This CDR3 is 16 amino acids long. Between the trimmed V and J ends, which lost 7 bases and 0 bases, there was a span of 16 bases. The CDR3 sequence is CASTQLDQSSYNEQFF. The CDR3 DNA follows: TGTGCCAGCACCCAGCTGGACCAGAGCTCCTACAATGAGCAGTTCTTC.

The rearrangement joins TRBV20-1 to TRBJ1-1; D is uncertain. V lost 1 base, J lost 10 bases, and 19 bases lay in between. CDR3 length equals 14 residues. Germline V gives CDR1 DFQATT, CDR2 SNEGSKA (reference sequence). In DNA form, the CDR3 reads TGCAGTGCTAGAGGGGTGTCTTACGGGGAGGGAGCTTTCTTT. This encodes CSARGVSYGEGAFF.

V and J are TRBV10-3 and TRBJ2-4, with a weak D call TRBD1 (6 bases). The J call may be wrong; the DNA end is better matched by TRBJ2-7. This CDR3 is 13 amino acids long. Per germline, CDR1 ENHRY and CDR2 SYGVKD. This CDR3 is CAIAQGSVYEQYF. The CDR3, as DNA: TGTGCCATCGCGCAGGGGAGCGTTTACGAGCAGTACTTC.

The chain couples TRBV7-8 to TRBJ2-1, with 15 bases lining up with TRBD2. This CDR3 has 16 amino acids. Germline assignment: CDR1 SGHVS and CDR2 FQNEAQ. With 5 bases clipped from V and 11 bases from J, the junction kept 10 bases outside the gene matches. This CDR3 is CASSARTSGGAGKQFF. For the CDR3, the DNA is TGTGCCAGCAGCGCCCGGACTAGCGGGGGGGCCGGGAAGCAGTTCTTC.

This clonotype was found a few times. The rearrangement uses TRBV27 and TRBJ2-7; the match to TRBD2 covers 12 bases. This CDR3 region has 16 residues. Germline V gene lookup returns CDR1 MNHEY and CDR2 SMNVEV (reference sequence). V shed 5 bases and J 4 bases; nucleotides not matched to a gene: 9. The CDR3 is CASSIMTSGSPYEQYF. For the CDR3, the DNA is TGTGCCAGCAGTATAATGACTAGCGGGAGTCCTTACGAGCAGTACTTC.

This clonotype turned up a few times. The CDR3 DNA reads as TGTGCCAGCAGCTTAGGACTAGCGGGAGTTGACGAGCAGTACTTC. This codes for CASSLGLAGVDEQYF. J is TRBJ2-7 and V is TRBV7-3; 13 bases fit TRBD2. Germline CDR1 reads SGHTA; CDR2 reads FQGTGA. The CDR3 contains 15 residues. V lost 2 bases and J lost 5; bases outside the gene matches: 3.

This clonotype was detected a few times. The J gene is TRBJ1-2, the V gene TRBV12-3 or TRBV12-4, with TRBD1 matching 8 bases. CDR3 size: 16 residues. The J segment lost 4 bases and the V segment lost 7 bases, leaving 14 bases of the junction unmatched. CDR3 residues: CASTAQMGQAAYGYTF. In nucleotides, the CDR3 is TGTGCCAGCACCGCTCAAATGGGACAGGCAGCCTATGGCTACACCTTC.

The chain carries TRBV5-1 and TRBJ2-5, with TRBD1 identical over 8 bases. Trimming at V came to 1 base and at J to 11 bases, leaving 16 bases not matched to a gene. The germline CDR1 and CDR2 sequences are SGHRS and YFSETQ. The length of the CDR3 is 16 residues. The CDR3 here is CASSLPDRVMLYEQYF. In DNA, the CDR3 is TGCGCCAGCAGCTTGCCGGACAGGGTCATGTTATATGAGCAGTACTTC.

This clonotype was observed many times. The rearrangement uses TRBV27 and TRBJ2-1, with 12 bases fitting TRBD2. J was trimmed by 15 bases and V by 2 bases; bases with no gene match: 14. The germline gives CDR1 MNHEY, CDR2 SMNVEV (reference sequence). The CDR3 runs to 16 residues. The CDR3 reads CASSLPRASGRALWFF. The CDR3 DNA is TGTGCCAGCAGTTTACCCCGTGCTAGCGGGAGGGCCCTTTGGTTCTTC.

This clonotype was counted between two and nine times. The gene calls are TRBV7-9 and TRBJ1-2, with D perhaps TRBD1 (6 bases). The V gene lost 1 base and the J gene lost 1 base, with 13 bases spanning the gap. CDR1 and CDR2 from the germline V gene are SEHNR and FQNEAQ (reference sequence). The CDR3 has 16 amino acids. CDR3 DNA: TGTGCCAGCAGCTTAGGCGCGGACAGAAATAACTATGGCTACACCTTC. This gives the protein CASSLGADRNNYGYTF.

This clonotype appeared a few times. The V and J genes are TRBV30 and TRBJ2-1, with 8 bases fitting TRBD2. The CDR3 loop spans 15 amino acids. After removal of 0 bases from V and 6 bases from J, the junction contained 7 bases not matched to a gene. From germline, CDR1 is GTSNPN and CDR2 SVGIG (reference sequence). For the CDR3, the DNA is TGTGCCTGGAGTGTACGGGGGGGCAGAAGCAATGAGCAGTTCTTC. It is translated as CAWSVRGGRSNEQFF.

The genes are TRBV5-6 and TRBJ1-1; 7 bases are a match to TRBD1. CDR3 length equals 14 residues. V shed 2 bases, J shed 1 base, and the junction held 2 bases outside the gene matches. CDR1 and CDR2 (germline): SGHDT, YYEEEE. CDR3 amino acids: CASSFWDRNTEAFF. CDR3 in DNA: TGTGCCAGCAGCTTCTGGGACAGGAACACTGAAGCTTTCTTT. Using reference TRBV5-6 and TRBJ1-1 for the parts outside the CDR3, the full variable domain is DAGVTQSPTHLIKTRGQQVTLRCSPKSGHDTVSWYQQALGQGPQFIFQYYEEEERQRGNFPDRFSGHQFPNYSSELNVNALLLGDSALYLCASSFWDRNTEAFFGQGTRLTVV.

This clonotype was counted between two and nine times. A much larger clone lies one base from this, so it may be a read error. The chain couples TRBV12-3 or TRBV12-4 to TRBJ2-1; the D gene could be TRBD1 or TRBD2 (5 bases each). The CDR3 spans 13 residues. DNA for the CDR3: TGTGCCAGCAGGTTAGGGCTAGTGGGACGGCAGTTCTTC. It yields the protein CASRLGLVGRQFF.

The chain recombines TRBV5-1 with TRBJ1-1; D remains unclear. Trimming shortened V by 2 bases and J by 8 bases, and 13 bases separated the two germline ends. The CDR3 extends over 13 amino acids. Germline V gene lookup returns CDR1 SGHRS and CDR2 YFSETQ. CDR3 region: CASSFKPGAEAFF. DNA for the CDR3: TGCGCCAGCAGCTTCAAGCCAGGAGCCGAAGCTTTCTTT.

Concerning this clonotype: A junction boundary mismatches the germline segment, possibly from a read error. The chain couples TRBV11-1 to TRBJ2-1; 9 bases line up with TRBD2. The germline V gene has CDR1 SGHAT and CDR2 FQDESV (reference sequence). This CDR3 comprises 14 residues. DNA for the CDR3: TGTGCCAGCAGGACCGGGACTAGCTACAATGAGCGGTTCTTC. Translation gives CASRTGTSYNERFF.

For this clonotype: Being one base from a much bigger clone, this may be a read error. This rearrangement joins TRBV7-2 to TRBJ2-3; D possibly uses TRBD1 or TRBD2 (5 bases each). Looked up from germline, CDR1 is SGHTA and CDR2 is FQGNSA. The CDR3 contains 11 residues. V lost 3 bases, J lost 8 bases, and 6 bases lay in between. For the CDR3, the DNA is TGTGCCAGCAGCTTGAGGGGTACGCAGTATTTT. The encoded protein is CASSLRGTQYF.